The present TCR beta chain was sequenced within a study of shared T cell receptors in the human thymus. Sequencing was performed with immunoSEQ multiplex PCR; in TCRdb, only in-frame clones are kept and a portion is missing. This sample yields fewer than 700,000 clones, of which roughly 90% are seen a single time; over 0.008% belongs to the top ten. In germline, CDR1 is LGHNA, CDR2 YSLEER. This CDR3 contains 16 residues. Losses at the gene ends were 0 bases for V and 7 bases for J; bases not matched to a gene: 7. The sample was also linked to a second study, of human thymus T cells. That work contributes: Donor material was obtained from healthy Finnish infants undergoing corrective surgery for congenital heart defects. Thymus pieces cut out during corrective heart surgery were the tissue that was used. What appeared biased in thymic and blood repertoires was the usage of V and J genes. Thymic TCR repertoires of unrelated people reportedly overlapped highly.

This chain joins TRBV4-3 and TRBJ2-7; 12 positions agree with TRBD2. Material for sequencing was thymocytes. The TCR sequence derives from a boy younger than two with a congenital heart defect. The CDR3 sequence: CASSQDRTSGIWEQYF. CDR3 DNA: TGCGCCAGCAGCCAAGATCGGACTAGCGGGATCTGGGAGCAGTACTTC.